This T cell receptor (beta chain) was recorded in a study of blood T cell repertoires in COVID-19. At the level of the study: The United States, Italy and Spain provided the acute and convalescent COVID-19 samples. T cells, B-cell-depleted T cells, or PBMCs supplied cDNA or gDNA.

Cohort 3 recovery required two negative PCRs, clearance, or symptom resolution. Original processing methods: Amplified reference gene primers provided the basis for estimating nucleated cell counts. The repertoire was sequenced with immunoSEQ multiplex PCR; TCRdb's copy has only in-frame clones and lacks some. The V and J calls and clone size were taken over from that table, and D and trimming were inferred from the DNA. The sample carries about 190,000 clones, about 88% recorded once. The CDR3 length is 14 residues. Trimming took 6 bases from V and 5 from J, leaving 16 bases between them. Looked up from germline, CDR1 is MDHEN and CDR2 is SYDVKM.

The chain couples TRBV28 to TRBJ1-1; D unclear. Source material: PBMCs or T cells enriched from blood (not recorded which). This sequence originates from a woman in her twenties or thirties who had recovered from COVID-19. CDR3 sequence (DNA): TGTGCCAGCAGCCCGAGGGCTACTTTAACTGAAGCTTTCTTT. Translated: CASSPRATLTEAFF.